Below, 7 T cell receptor beta chains from the same sample are listed, as sequenced in a study of neurological immune-mediated disorders (dated by TCRdb to between 2018 and 2020). Library prep was done by 5' RACE. The sample was run on an Illumina HiSeq 2500. TCRdb took the public reads, trimmed them with fastp at Q25, ran MiXCR for clone calling and kept in-frame beta chains. Rows merge per CDR3 protein into single entries with the most common DNA and genes. The sample contains about 49,000 distinct CDR3 sequences, 6.5% to 8.5% of them found a single time. The ten largest clones capture under 2.5% of the sample. The sample's time point label, decoded: longitudinal time-point 3. The sample was PBMCs. These receptors all stem from a middle-aged woman in good health.

This clonotype was detected ten times or more. In nucleotides, the CDR3 is TGCGCCAGCAGCCAGGAGACAGGGGGCGATGATGGCTACACCTTC. Protein product: CASSQETGGDDGYTF. The V call is TRBV5-1, the J call TRBJ1-2; 10 positions agree with TRBD1. CDR3 length: 15 amino acids. Unmatched junction bases numbered 9, after V lost 4 bases and J lost 6 bases. The V gene's germline CDR1 is SGHRS and CDR2 YFSETQ.

This clonotype has a count of ten or more. This rearrangement joins TRBV9 to TRBJ2-3; D is possibly TRBD1 (5 bases). With 3 bases removed from V and 2 bases from J, the gap between germline ends came to 16 bases. CDR1 is SGDLS, CDR2 YYNGEE, per germline. There are 16 residues in the CDR3. The CDR3 nucleotides are TGTGCCAGCAGCGCGGATGGGGCTAGAGTCACAGATACGCAGTATTTT. This gives the protein CASSADGARVTDTQYF.

Ten or more counts support this clonotype. The V gene is TRBV27, the J gene TRBJ2-7, with D possibly matching TRBD1 (6 bases). V was shortened by 3 bases and J by 3 bases, with 12 bases between the two germline ends. CDR3 length: 14 residues. CDR1 is MNHEY and CDR2 is SMNVEV in the germline V gene (reference sequence). The CDR3 here is CASSLWQGLYEQYF. The CDR3 DNA reads TGTGCCAGCAGTTTGTGGCAGGGGCTCTACGAGCAGTACTTC.

This sequence joins TRBV7-2 and TRBJ2-3; the match to TRBD2 covers 13 bases. The CDR3 length is 16 residues. Germline-derived CDR1 and CDR2 are SGHTA and FQGNSA. Unmatched junction bases numbered 7, after V lost 5 bases and J lost 5 bases. The CDR3 nucleotides are TGTGCCAGCAGCACCTCGACTAGCGGGGGGCAAGATACGCAGTATTTT. This translates into CASSTSTSGGQDTQYF.

This clonotype was seen at least ten times. CDR3 loop: CSARADRGTNYGYTF. The DNA for the CDR3 is TGCAGTGCTAGAGCGGACAGGGGGACCAACTATGGCTACACCTTC. This sequence joins TRBV20-1 and TRBJ1-2; 10 positions match TRBD1. V gave up 1 base and J gave up 2 bases; unmatched junction bases: 4. This CDR3 contains 15 residues. Germline V gene data show CDR1 as DFQATT and CDR2 as SNEGSKA (reference sequence).

In this sample, this clonotype turned up many times. The CDR3 nucleotides read TGCAGTGCCCGACGGATCGTTGGGGAGCCCCAGCATTTT. This sequence encodes CSARRIVGEPQHF. The chain is built from TRBV20-1 and TRBJ1-5; D is unclear. The CDR3 spans 13 residues. Germline CDR1 DFQATT, CDR2 SNEGSKA (reference sequence). V lost 6 bases and J lost 8, with 17 bases in between.

This clonotype was observed at least ten times. The CDR3 here is CSAQRGSRPDEQYF. CDR3 in DNA: TGCAGTGCTCAGAGGGGATCACGACCAGACGAGCAGTACTTC. This chain uses TRBV20-1 with TRBJ2-7, with D perhaps given as TRBD1 or TRBD2 (5 bases each). The CDR3 runs to 14 residues. With 5 bases removed from V and 5 bases from J, the gap between germline ends came to 19 bases. The germline V gene encodes CDR1 DFQATT and CDR2 SNEGSKA (reference sequence).